Given below is one T cell receptor beta chain in context. Germline CDR1 MRHNA, CDR2 SNTAGT. V gave up 0 bases and J gave up 6 bases; unmatched junction bases: 6. The CDR3 covers 15 residues. TCRdb's table, derived via immunoSEQ multiplex PCR, lists solely in-frame clones and lacks some. Of 55,000 or so clones in the sample, around 89% were seen once. The source of the sample is a study of T cell changes during pregnancy in multiple sclerosis. The chain employs TRBV6-4 and TRBJ1-1, with 8 positions matching TRBD1. The material sequenced was CD4+ T cells from peripheral blood mononuclear cells, taken in the first trimester of pregnancy. This clonotype was obtained from a female donor with multiple sclerosis, enrolled in a pregnancy study. CDR3 bases: TGTGCCAGCAGTGACTCGACGGGACAGGCTTCTGAAGCTTTCTTT. This codes for CASSDSTGQASEAFF.